Described below is a single T cell receptor (beta chain) sequence and its context. The data were taken from a study of blood T cell repertoires in COVID-19. Whole-study context: The analysed material was cDNA or gDNA that came from T cells, B-cell-depleted T cells, or PBMCs.

Those enrolled in Seattle joined during active infection and were followed longitudinally afterward. As processed by the authors: Using reference gene primer amplification, nucleated cell counts were estimated. Some clones are missing from TCRdb's copy, which holds only in-frame ones; the method was immunoSEQ multiplex PCR. V and J calls and clone size are those listed in that table; D and trimming were worked out from the DNA. The table includes 300,000 to 450,000 clones, roughly 86% detected once. This CDR3 region has 13 residues. The germline CDR1 and CDR2 sequences are MNHEY and SVGAGI. Between the trimmed V and J ends, which lost 2 bases and 7 bases, there was a span of 9 bases.

This TCR derives from an older woman with COVID-19, enrolled during active disease. The sequenced sample was peripheral blood. The rearrangement uses TRBV6-5 and TRBJ2-1, with a tentative D call TRBD1 (6 bases). The CDR3 nucleotides read TGTGCCAGCAGTTACGACCAGGGGAATGAGCAGTTCTTC. This translates into CASSYDQGNEQFF.